This T cell receptor beta chain was retrieved from a study of T cells after yellow fever vaccination. CDR3 length: 16 residues. V was cut by 4 bases and J by 0 bases, with 16 bases left in between. The germline V gene encodes CDR1 LGHNA and CDR2 YSLEER. TCRdb reanalysed the 5' RACE reads using MiXCR and keeps one entry per CDR3 protein. The repertoire holds roughly 340,000 distinct CDR3 sequences, with 3.5% to 4.5% as singletons. This clonotype was counted many times. The chain carries TRBV4-3 and TRBJ2-7, with D perhaps given as TRBD1 or TRBD2 (5 bases each). The receptor was isolated from a man younger than 35 who received the YFV17D yellow fever vaccine. Sequences were derived from PBMCs, sampled 5 days after the yellow fever booster vaccination. CDR3 sequence: CASSRGHGDRSYEQYF. In DNA form, the CDR3 reads TGCGCCAGCAGCCGCGGACACGGGGACCGCTCCTACGAGCAGTACTTC.